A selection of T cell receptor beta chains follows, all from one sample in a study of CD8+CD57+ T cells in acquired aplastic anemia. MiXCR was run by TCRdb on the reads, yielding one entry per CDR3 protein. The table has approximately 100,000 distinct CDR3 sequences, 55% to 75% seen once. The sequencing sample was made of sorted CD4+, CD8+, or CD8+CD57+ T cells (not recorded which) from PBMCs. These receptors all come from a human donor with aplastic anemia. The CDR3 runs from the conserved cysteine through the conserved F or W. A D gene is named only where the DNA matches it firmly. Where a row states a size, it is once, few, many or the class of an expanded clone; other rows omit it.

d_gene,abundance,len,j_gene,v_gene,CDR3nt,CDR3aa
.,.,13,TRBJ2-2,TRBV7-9,TGTGCCAGCAGCCGTGACACCACCGGGGAGCTGTTTTTT,CASSRDTTGELFF
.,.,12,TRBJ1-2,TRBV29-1,TGCAGCGCAGAGGGGGAGAACTATGGCTACACCTTC,CSAEGENYGYTF
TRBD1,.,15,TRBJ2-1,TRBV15,TGTGCCACCAGCAGAGAGACAGGGGCCTACAATGAGCAGTTCTTC,CATSRETGAYNEQFF
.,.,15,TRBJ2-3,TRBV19,TGTGCCAGTAGTATGTGGGCCACTGGCACAGATACGCAGTATTTT,CASSMWATGTDTQYF
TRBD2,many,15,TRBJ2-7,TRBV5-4,TGTGCCAGCAGCTTGTGGGGGGGAGAGACTAACAAGCAGTACTTC,CASSLWGGETNKQYF
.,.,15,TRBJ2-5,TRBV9,TGTGCCAGCAGCGCACAATCTAGAAACCAAGAGACCCAGTACTTC,CASSAQSRNQETQYF
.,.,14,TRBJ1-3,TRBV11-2,TGTGCCAGCAGCTTGGACTTTTCAGGAAACACCATATATTTT,CASSLDFSGNTIYF
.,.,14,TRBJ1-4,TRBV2,TGTGCCAGCAGTGAGGGATCGAGAAATGAAAAACTGTTTTTT,CASSEGSRNEKLFF
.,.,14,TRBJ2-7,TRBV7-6,TGTGCCAGCAGCTTGGGATTTCGCACCTACGAGCAGTACTTC,CASSLGFRTYEQYF
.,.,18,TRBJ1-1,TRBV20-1,TGCAGTATAAGGAGGACTTTCCGCTCGGGTCCTTTGAACACTGAAGCTTTCTTT,CSIRRTFRSGPLNTEAFF
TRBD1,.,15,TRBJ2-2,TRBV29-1,TGCAGCGTTGGGGCGGGACAGGGGGCCACCGGGGAGCTGTTTTTT,CSVGAGQGATGELFF
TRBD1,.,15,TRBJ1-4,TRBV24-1,TGTGCCACCAGTGATGCCGGGACAGCTAATGAAAAACTGTTTTTT,CATSDAGTANEKLFF
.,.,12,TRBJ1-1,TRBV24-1,TGTGCCACCAGTGATCGAAGCACTGAAGCTTTCTTT,CATSDRSTEAFF
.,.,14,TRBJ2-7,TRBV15,TGTGCCACCAGCAGAGATCTGGGGAGTTACGAGCAGTACTTC,CATSRDLGSYEQYF
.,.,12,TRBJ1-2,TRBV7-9,TGTGCCAGCAGCTTAGGGACCTATGGCTACACCTTC,CASSLGTYGYTF
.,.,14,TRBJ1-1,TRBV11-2,TGTGCCAGCAGCTTAGTGTCCACAGTCACTGAAGCTTTCTTT,CASSLVSTVTEAFF
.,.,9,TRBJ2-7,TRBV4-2,TGTGCCAGCAGCCAAGATACAGGGTTC,CASSQDTGF
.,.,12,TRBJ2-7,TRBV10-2,TGTGCCATCAAAGGGTCTACGTACGAGCAGTACTTC,CAIKGSTYEQYF
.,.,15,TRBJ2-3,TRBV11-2,TGTGCCAGCAGCTTACGGGACTTCCGCACAGATACGCAGTATTTT,CASSLRDFRTDTQYF
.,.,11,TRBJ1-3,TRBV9,TGTGCCAGCCGGGCCGGAAACACCATATATTTT,CASRAGNTIYF
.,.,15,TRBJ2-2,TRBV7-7,TGTGCCAGCAGCGGGGACATATCGAACACCGGGGAGCTGTTTTTT,CASSGDISNTGELFF
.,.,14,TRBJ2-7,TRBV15,TGTGCCACCAGCAGTCGGGACGGCCCTACGAGACTGTACTTC,CATSSRDGPTRLYF
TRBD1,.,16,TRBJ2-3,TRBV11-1,TGTGCCAGCAGCTTACGACAGGACAGGGGAACAGATACGCAGTATTTT,CASSLRQDRGTDTQYF